This T cell receptor (beta chain) emerged from a study of blood T cell repertoires in COVID-19. Study-level information: Sources were T cells, B-cell-depleted T cells, or PBMCs; the material itself was cDNA or gDNA.

Per the original data handling: Reference gene primer amplification in the assay estimated nucleated cell counts. TCRdb's copy holds only in-frame clones and misses some; the assay was immunoSEQ multiplex PCR. The D gene and trimming were derived from the DNA, and the V and J assignments and clone size from that table. The sample lists 500,000 to 600,000 clones; about 88% were seen once. Germline V gene sequence: CDR1 SGHKS, CDR2 YYEKEE (reference sequence). This CDR3 is built from 13 residues. With 4 bases removed from V and 7 bases from J, the gap between germline ends came to 11 bases. What was sequenced was peripheral blood. This TCR derives from a woman between 50 and 59 years old with COVID-19, enrolled during active disease. V is TRBV5-5 and J is TRBJ1-4, with a tentative D call TRBD1 (6 bases). CDR3 DNA: TGTGCCAGCAGCCTCCTGACAGGTGAAAAACTGTTTTTT. Protein product: CASSLLTGEKLFF.